The present T cell receptor (beta chain) was sequenced within a study of radiotherapy plus CTLA-4 blockade in lung cancer (dated by TCRdb to the late 2010s). Broadly, across the study: Objective responses occurred in around 19% of enrolled patients, and around 29% achieved disease control.

As concerns this clone: The antigen this receptor binds is unknown. One base away there is no much larger clone; base qualities are not given.

Trimming takes 4 bases from V and 1 base from J, and the germline ends sit 7 bases apart. The CDR3 has 14 amino acids, counting the end cysteine and phenylalanine. Only the CDR3 DNA stays, 42 bases, in frame from base 1. Via the germline V gene, CDR1 is SGHVS and CDR2 FNYEAQ. The library was prepared using the immunoSEQ multiplex PCR assay. Held by TCRdb, this immuneACCESS table contains in-frame sequences only and omits some clones. Under half of the omission traces to an unresolved V gene where checked; the cause of the rest is unknown. The sample contains around 100,000 clones, roughly four fifths of them found a single time. Around 3% of the sample lies in the top ten. The study evaluated CTLA-4 blockade (ipilimumab) given together with focal radiation therapy in patients who had chemo-refractory metastatic non-small-cell lung cancer. Broader findings and caveats from the paper: TCR clones derived from tumors expanded in peripheral blood after treatment with radiotherapy and ipilimumab. Increased serum interferon-beta after radiation, together with early dynamic changes in blood T cell clones, were reported to be the strongest predictors of response.

This receptor was identified in a human donor with non-small cell lung cancer that progressed on radiotherapy plus ipilimumab. Some clones in this sample may be carry-over from other donors' samples. Sample: peripheral blood, taken from a patient treated with radiotherapy plus ipilimumab. Rearrangement joined TRBV7-6 to TRBJ2-2; tentative D gene TRBD2, with 5 bases matching. The nucleotide sequence reads as follows: TGTGCCAGCAGCTCCGGGGTGAACACCGGGGAGCTGTTTTTT. Translated, this gives CASSSGVNTGELFF.